These 9 T cell receptor beta chains came from one sample sequenced in a study of blood T cell repertoires in COVID-19 (TCRdb year 2020). Library method: the immunoSEQ multiplex PCR assay. Here the immuneACCESS table is served through TCRdb, limited to in-frame sequences with V and J called. Missing clones are a known gap in these copies; in checked studies unresolved V genes cover under half, and the rest lacks a known reason. The sample table records 120,000 to 150,000 clones; 85% to 90% of these occur just once. The ten biggest clones cover more than 5% of the sample. Sequences were obtained from peripheral blood. These receptors came from a human donor in a cohort sampled during active COVID-19.

Regarding this clone: At one end the junction does not follow the germline gene, possibly because of a read error. The gene calls are TRBV4-2 and TRBJ2-1; D may be TRBD1 (6 bases). Germline V gene lookup returns CDR1 LGHNA and CDR2 YNFKEQ. This CDR3 has 17 amino acids. The DNA for the CDR3 is TGTGCCAGCAGCCAAGATGTGGGCTTCCCAAGGGACAACGAGCAGTTCTTC. It is translated as CASSQDVGFPRDNEQFF.

Only a few counts were recorded for this clone. The rearrangement links TRBV11-3 to TRBJ2-7; 8 nucleotides agree with TRBD1. From germline, CDR1 is SGHNT and CDR2 YENEEA. V was clipped by 5 bases and J by 6 bases; unmatched bases: 6. This CDR3 has 13 residues. The CDR3, as DNA: TGTGCCAGCAGCCGGGACAGGCTAAGCGAGCAGTACTTC. The encoded protein is CASSRDRLSEQYF. The full variable domain, with the rest looked up from reference TRBV11-3 and TRBJ2-7, is EAGVVQSPRYKIIEKKQPVAFWCNPISGHNTLYWYLQNLGQGPELLIRYENEEAVDDSQLPKDRFSAERLKGVDSTLKIQPAELGDSAVYLCASSRDRLSEQYFGPGTRLTVT.

This chain connects TRBV2 to TRBJ2-3; D call uncertain. Germline assignment: CDR1 SNHLY and CDR2 FYNNEI. CDR3 length: 16 residues. V lost 6 bases and J 3 bases, leaving 19 bases between the germline ends. This CDR3 is CASRPPFLLRTDTQYF. The CDR3 DNA reads as TGTGCCAGCAGGCCCCCATTCTTGCTCAGGACAGATACGCAGTATTTT.

This clone was seen a single time. V usage is TRBV27 and J usage is TRBJ1-1, with a weak D call TRBD1 (5 bases). Germline loops: CDR1 MNHEY, CDR2 SMNVEV (reference sequence). The CDR3 runs to 12 residues. The V and J ends lost 7 bases and 10 bases respectively, with 16 bases between them. CDR3 residues: CASIPSAGTAFF. The CDR3 nucleotides are TGTGCCAGCATCCCTTCGGCGGGGACAGCTTTCTTT.

The rearrangement links TRBV19 to TRBJ1-1; 7 bases line up with TRBD1. The CDR3 consists of 14 residues. In germline, CDR1 is LNHDA, CDR2 SQIVND (reference sequence). V lost 6 bases, J lost 0 bases, and 4 bases stayed unmatched. The CDR3 reads CASRHRGVNTEAFF. The CDR3 bases are TGTGCCAGTAGGCACAGGGGAGTGAACACTGAAGCTTTCTTT.

The chain is built from TRBV27 and TRBJ1-2; no clear D gene. V gave up 4 bases and J gave up 4 bases, with 13 bases separating them. The germline gives CDR1 MNHEY, CDR2 SMNVEV (reference sequence). The CDR3 runs 14 residues. CDR3 nucleotides: TGTGCCAGCAGTTACGCCCGGGGTCCCTATGGCTACACCTTC. It translates to CASSYARGPYGYTF.

The chain employs TRBV7-9 and TRBJ2-5; 8 bases fit TRBD1. Germline-derived CDR1 and CDR2 are SEHNR and FQNEAQ (reference sequence). The CDR3 totals 16 residues. V gave up 1 base and J gave up 5 bases; unmatched junction bases: 9. CDR3 amino acids: CASSLGLTGAWETQYF. The DNA of the CDR3 is TGTGCCAGCAGCTTAGGCCTGACAGGGGCTTGGGAGACCCAGTACTTC.

Note on this clone: Other DNA sequences in this sample translate to the same CDR3. The V call is TRBV6-5, the J call TRBJ2-3; 14 bases map to TRBD2. V shed 6 bases, J shed 6 bases, and the junction held 5 bases outside the gene matches. CDR1 and CDR2 from the germline V gene are MNHEY and SVGAGI. The CDR3 consists of 15 residues. The CDR3 nucleotides are TGTGCCAGCAGCAGACTAGCGGGAGGGCCTGATACGCAGTATTTT. Translated, it gives CASSRLAGGPDTQYF.

The genes are TRBV21-1 and TRBJ2-1; no DNA check was done on the table's D call, TRBD2. TRBV21-1 is a listed pseudogene. The CDR3 consists of 17 residues. CDR3 region: CASSKASGGVSYNEQFF. CDR3 DNA: TGTGCCAGCAGCAAGGCTAGCGGGGGGGTCTCCTACAATGAGCAGTTCTTC.